The present T cell receptor (beta chain) was sequenced within a study of T cell repertoires in cytomegalovirus infection. Background on the study: Recently described HLA-C-restricted plus well-studied HLA-B-restricted CMV epitopes were used. Regarding the study as a whole: HLA-C-restricted CMV-specific TCR beta clonotypes prevailed in the ex vivo response.

In TCRdb, the reads were re-called with MiXCR into one record per CDR3 protein. The sample has some 920,000 distinct CDR3 sequences, around 32% seen once. Trimming took 5 bases from V and 0 from J, leaving 11 bases between them. The CDR3 is 15 amino acids. Germline lookup yields CDR1 SGHNT and CDR2 YENEEA. This clonotype was recorded at least ten times. What it recognizes is unknown. The V and J genes are TRBV11-3 and TRBJ2-1; D ambiguous. The material sequenced was cultured CD8+ T cells from PBMCs, taken from culture after CMV antigen stimulation. The clonotype originates from a human donor in good health (CMV status not recorded). Some clones in this sample may be carry-over from other donors' samples. CDR3 in DNA: TGTGCCAGCAGCAACTACAAGAGCTCCTACAATGAGCAGTTCTTC. Translating gives CASSNYKSSYNEQFF.